The clone carrying this T cell receptor beta chain was counted between two and nine times. No antigen is known for it. This sample is drawn from a study of blood T cells in healthy people across ages. Study-level findings and limits: Researchers deemed the diversity estimates from one million T cells underestimates.

Germline lookup yields CDR1 DFQATT and CDR2 SNEGSKA (reference sequence). Germline trimming cut 7 bases from V and 5 bases from J; bases unmatched to any gene: 11. This CDR3 comprises 16 residues. Sample-barcoded 5' priming and a J-beta primer mix drove a second PCR of about 7 to 11 cycles. TCRdb reanalysed the 5' RACE reads using MiXCR and keeps one entry per CDR3 protein. The repertoire holds some 700,000 distinct CDR3 sequences, with around 40% as singletons. This sequence originates from a woman aged 60-70 years in good health. The sequenced sample was blood. The rearrangement links TRBV20-1 to TRBJ2-2; 12 nucleotides agree with TRBD2. The CDR3 region has the DNA TGCAGTGGCAGACTAGCGGGAGCCACATCGACCGGGGAGCTGTTTTTT. As protein: CSGRLAGATSTGELFF.